This TCR beta chain was sequenced for a study of cytomegalovirus exposure and HLA in healthy donors. Study outcomes and limitations: Some 150 TCR beta chains were listed as cytomegalovirus-associated.

Note on this clone: Antigen specificity is unknown.

Researchers ran the PCR with 60 Vbeta and 13 Jbeta primers. In the original analysis: Later, roughly 77 million unique TCR beta chains were counted in an analysis, and approximately 10 million of them were shared. Assay: immunoSEQ multiplex PCR; the TCRdb copy retains only in-frame clones and omits some. The V and J calls and clone size come from that table; D and trimming were worked out from the DNA. The table records about 140,000 clones, approximately 84% of them present only once. V lost 6 bases, J lost 11 bases, and 23 bases lay in between. The CDR3 is 14 residues long. Germline V lookup: CDR1 SGHDT, CDR2 YYEEEE.

This chain uses TRBV5-6 with TRBJ1-1; TRBD1 is a possible D gene (5 bases). The clonotype comes from a woman aged 40 to 49 in good health and CMV-seronegative. Sequenced material: PBMCs. Here the CDR3 DNA reads TGTGCCAGCAACAAACTTGACAGCGTCGGTGGTGCTTTCTTT. Residues: CASNKLDSVGGAFF.